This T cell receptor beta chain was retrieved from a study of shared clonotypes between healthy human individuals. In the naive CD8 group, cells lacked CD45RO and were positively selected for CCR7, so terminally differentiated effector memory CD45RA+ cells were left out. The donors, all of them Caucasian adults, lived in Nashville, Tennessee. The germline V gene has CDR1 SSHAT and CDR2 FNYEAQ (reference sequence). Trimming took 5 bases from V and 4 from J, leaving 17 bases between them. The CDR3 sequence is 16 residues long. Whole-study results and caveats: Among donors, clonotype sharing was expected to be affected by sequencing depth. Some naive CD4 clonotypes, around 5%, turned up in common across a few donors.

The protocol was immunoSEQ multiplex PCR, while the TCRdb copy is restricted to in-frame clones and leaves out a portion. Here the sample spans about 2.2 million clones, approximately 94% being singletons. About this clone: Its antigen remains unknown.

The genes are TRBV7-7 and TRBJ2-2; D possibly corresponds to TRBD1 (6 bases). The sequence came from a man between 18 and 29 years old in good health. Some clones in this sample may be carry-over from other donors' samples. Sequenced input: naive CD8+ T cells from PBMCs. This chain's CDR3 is CASSPYRDLTTGELFF. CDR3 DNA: TGTGCCAGCAGCCCATACAGGGATCTTACCACCGGGGAGCTGTTTTTT. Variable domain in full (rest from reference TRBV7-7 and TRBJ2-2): GAGVSQSPRYKVTKRGQDVTLRCDPISSHATLYWYQQALGQGPEFLTYFNYEAQPDKSGLPSDRFSAERPEGSISTLTIQRTEQRDSAMYRCASSPYRDLTTGELFFGEGSRLTVL.